The rows below give T cell receptor beta chains drawn from one sample of a study of T cell responses to AZD1222 COVID-19 vaccine. Only in-frame clones appear in the TCRdb table, and some are missing; sequencing was by immunoSEQ multiplex PCR. The data show 100,000 or so clones, around 90% seen once. The material sequenced was peripheral blood, taken on day 0 of AZD1222 vaccination. The receptors originated from an adult in good health. Each CDR3 is given with its conserved first and last residue. The D gene is left open where the match is weak. The size entry is marked missing in some rows and otherwise reads once, few, many or a size class.

j_gene | d_gene | abundance | v_gene | CDR3nt | CDR3aa
TRBJ2-2 | - | - | TRBV11-3 | TGTGCCAGCAGCGAGAGAATTAGCACCGGGGAGCTGTTTTTT | CASSERISTGELFF
TRBJ1-6 | - | - | TRBV4-1 | TGCGCCAGCAGCGACGACCCCGTGACAACGACCTATTCACCCCTCCACTTT | CASSDDPVTTTYSPLHF
TRBJ2-2 | TRBD1 | once | TRBV5-1 | TGCGCCAGCTCCGGGACAGGCTCGAACACCGGGGAGCTGTTTTTT | CASSGTGSNTGELFF
TRBJ1-2 | - | - | TRBV12-3/TRBV12-4 | TGTGCCAGCAGACGGCCGGGGGGTAGCTACACCTTC | CASRRPGGSYTF
TRBJ1-2 | - | - | TRBV28 | TGTGCCAGCAGCCGTAAACTCTATGGCTACACCTTC | CASSRKLYGYTF
TRBJ1-2 | TRBD1 | - | TRBV4-1 | TGCGCCAGCAGCCAACCGGGACAGGGACTCTATGGCTACACCTTC | CASSQPGQGLYGYTF
TRBJ2-7 | - | - | TRBV4-1 | TGCGCCAGCAGCCAAGTAATTGGGAATTACGAGCAGTACTTC | CASSQVIGNYEQYF
TRBJ1-6 | TRBD1 | - | TRBV6-5 | TGTGCCAGCAGACCCCGGGACAGGGTGAATTCACCCCTCCACTTT | CASRPRDRVNSPLHF
TRBJ2-7 | TRBD1 | - | TRBV5-1 | TGCGCCAGCAGCTTGGCCGGACAGGGAGGTGGAGAGCAGTACTTC | CASSLAGQGGGEQYF
TRBJ1-6 | - | few | TRBV5-1 | TGCGCCAGCAGCTCCAAAAGCTATAATTCACCCCTCCACTTT | CASSSKSYNSPLHF
TRBJ2-3 | - | - | TRBV25-1 | TGTGCCAGCAGTGATCCCCTTCGTGGGGGCGCAGGCACAGATACGCAGTATTTT | CASSDPLRGGAGTDTQYF
TRBJ1-1 | TRBD1 | - | TRBV28 | TGTGCCAGCAGTTTAACAGGGGGCTTAACTGAAGCTTTCTTT | CASSLTGGLTEAFF
TRBJ1-6 | - | - | TRBV9 | TGTGCCAGCAGCGTATTCGGGGATTCACCCCTCCACTTT | CASSVFGDSPLHF
TRBJ1-1 | - | - | TRBV11-3 | TGTGCCAGCAGCTTAGGGATCGGGACTGAAGCTTTCTTT | CASSLGIGTEAFF
TRBJ1-4 | TRBD1 | - | TRBV20-1 | TGCAGTGCTGGCAGGGGGGAAAAACTGTTTTTT | CSAGRGEKLFF
TRBJ2-2 | TRBD1 | - | TRBV10-2 | TGCGCCAGCAGCCTCCGGACAGGGAGGTCCGGGGAGCTGTTTTTT | CASSLRTGRSGELFF
TRBJ2-7 | - | - | TRBV6-5 | TGTGCCAGCTGGAACACCCTCTCCTACGAGCAGTACTTC | CASWNTLSYEQYF
TRBJ1-2 | - | - | TRBV5-1 | TGCGCCAGCACCAGGGACGGAGCTAACTATGGCTACACCTTC | CASTRDGANYGYTF
TRBJ2-2 | - | - | TRBV18 | TGTGCCAGCTCACCAGGGGGCAGGAACACCGGGGAGCTGTTTTTT | CASSPGGRNTGELFF
TRBJ2-7 | TRBD2 | - | TRBV10-1 | TGCGCCAGCAGTGAGGGGACTAGCGGATCCTACGAGCAGTACTTC | CASSEGTSGSYEQYF
TRBJ1-1 | - | - | TRBV28 | TGTGCCAGCAGTTGGTTAAGGAACACTGAAGCTTTCTTT | CASSWLRNTEAFF
TRBJ1-5 | - | - | TRBV7-9 | TGTGCCAGCAGCCAGGACGGGGATAGCAATCAGCCCCAGCATTTT | CASSQDGDSNQPQHF
TRBJ1-6 | - | - | TRBV5-1 | TGCGCCAGCAGCGTGACAGGTGGAGTTTATAATTCACCCCTCCACTTT | CASSVTGGVYNSPLHF
TRBJ1-5 | - | - | TRBV6-5 | TGTGCCAGCAGTTACTCTTCAGCCATCGATCAGCCCCAGCATTTT | CASSYSSAIDQPQHF
TRBJ2-2 | - | once | TRBV18 | TGTGCCAGCTCAGCTAGGGACACCGGGGAGCTGTTTTTT | CASSARDTGELFF
TRBJ1-3 | TRBD1 | - | TRBV4-1 | TGCGCCAGCAGCCAAGGGGACAGAGATTATAGGAACACCATATATTTT | CASSQGDRDYRNTIYF
TRBJ2-7 | TRBD1 | - | TRBV6-1 | TGTGCCAGCAGTGAAGGGACAGGGGGCTCCTACGAGCAGTACTTC | CASSEGTGGSYEQYF
TRBJ1-2 | TRBD1 | once | TRBV7-2 | TGTGCCAGCAGCCAGATGGGACAGTACTATGGCTACACCTTC | CASSQMGQYYGYTF
TRBJ2-7 | TRBD2 | - | TRBV6-1 | TGTGCCAGCAGTGAAGCCTATCTAGCGGGGGTTTACGAGCAGTACTTC | CASSEAYLAGVYEQYF
TRBJ2-7 | TRBD1 | few | TRBV29-1 | TGCAGCGTACTGGACAGGGGGCGTAGGTACGAGCAGTACTTC | CSVLDRGRRYEQYF
TRBJ2-5 | - | - | TRBV29-1 | TGCAGCGTTGAGCCTACCTGGGGGGAGGTCTCGTACTTC | CSVEPTWGEVSYF
TRBJ1-1 | TRBD1 | - | TRBV5-1 | TGCGCCAGCAGCCCAACCCTGGGGACAGGGGGCACTGAAGCTTTCTTT | CASSPTLGTGGTEAFF